The 10 T cell receptor beta chains below were found in one sample sequenced in a study of cytomegalovirus exposure and HLA in healthy donors. PCR was performed using 60 Vbeta and 13 Jbeta primers. TCRdb's copy holds only in-frame clones and misses some; the assay was immunoSEQ multiplex PCR. In the table there are some 180,000 clones, around 78% of which are singletons. The sequencing sample was made of PBMCs. The receptors shown here come from a young man in good health and CMV-seronegative.

V gene TRBV6-1 combines with J gene TRBJ1-1; D is undetermined. Germline V gene sequence: CDR1 MNHNS, CDR2 SASEGT. CDR3 length: 12 residues. The V end lost 5 bases, the J end lost 5 bases, and 9 bases lay between the germline ends. The CDR3 sequence is CASSWRGTEAFF. For the CDR3, the DNA is TGTGCCAGCAGTTGGAGAGGGACTGAAGCTTTCTTT.

This clone was recorded once. CDR3 loop: CASSHGQGSYEQYF. In DNA, the CDR3 is TGTGCCAGCAGCCACGGACAGGGGTCCTACGAGCAGTACTTC. The J gene is TRBJ2-5, the V gene TRBV14; 9 bases are a match to TRBD1. The DNA matches TRBJ2-7 better at its end, which makes the J call doubtful. The CDR3 is 14 amino acids. The germline V gene encodes CDR1 SGHDN and CDR2 FVKESK.

The rearrangement joins TRBV5-4 to TRBJ2-5, with 14 positions matching TRBD2. This CDR3 contains 16 residues. V lost 2 bases and J lost 5; bases outside the gene matches: 5. CDR1 SGHNT and CDR2 YYREEE come from the germline V gene (reference sequence). CDR3 coding DNA: TGTGCCAGCAGCTTTGGACTAGCGGGAGGCGGCGAGACCCAGTACTTC. Protein: CASSFGLAGGGETQYF.

The CDR3 spells CATTGGSTEAFF. CDR3 DNA sequence: TGTGCCACCACGGGGGGATCCACTGAAGCTTTCTTT. The chain recombines TRBV7-2 with TRBJ1-1; D may be TRBD1 (5 bases). CDR1 and CDR2 from the germline V gene are SGHTA and FQGNSA. The CDR3 is made up of 12 amino acids. V was trimmed by 10 bases and J by 4 bases, leaving 13 bases between them.

This clone showed up just a few times. This chain joins TRBV5-1 and TRBJ2-5; the match to TRBD2 covers 12 bases. J lost 2 bases, V lost 0 bases, and 11 bases had no gene match. The CDR3 runs 19 residues. Germline V gene data show CDR1 as SGHRS and CDR2 as YFSETQ. Written as DNA, the CDR3 is TGCGCCAGCAGCTTGGGACTAGCGGGGGCCCACCGACAGCAAGAGACCCAGTACTTC. As protein: CASSLGLAGAHRQQETQYF.

The rearrangement links TRBV18 to TRBJ2-7, with TRBD1 as a possible D gene (5 bases). The CDR3 has 15 residues. With 0 bases removed from V and 2 bases from J, the gap between germline ends came to 11 bases. Per germline, CDR1 KGHSH and CDR2 LQKENI. This CDR3 reads CASSPPATATYEQYF. The CDR3 coding sequence is TGTGCCAGCTCACCACCGGCGACAGCCACCTACGAGCAGTACTTC.

The rearrangement joins TRBV7-9 to TRBJ1-6; D is perhaps TRBD1 (6 bases). The length of the CDR3 is 14 residues. V lost 5 bases and J lost 7, with 12 bases in between. The germline V gene has CDR1 SEHNR and CDR2 FQNEAQ (reference sequence). The CDR3, as DNA: TGTGCCAGCAGCCCACAGGGTTACAATTCACCCCTCCACTTT. It codes for CASSPQGYNSPLHF.

The chain recombines TRBV5-1 with TRBJ1-2, with 12 nucleotides matching TRBD1. The length of the CDR3 is 14 residues. Germline-derived CDR1 and CDR2 are SGHRS and YFSETQ. Unmatched junction bases numbered 4, after V lost 6 bases and J lost 4 bases. The CDR3: CASMGQGASYGYTF. Here the CDR3 DNA reads TGCGCCAGCATGGGACAGGGGGCGAGCTATGGCTACACCTTC.

As regards this clone: At one end, the junction sequence differs from germline, possibly due to a read error. The genes are TRBV7-7 and TRBJ1-1; no clear D gene. CDR1 and CDR2 from the germline V gene are SSHAT and FNYEAQ (reference sequence). CDR3 length: 13 residues. The CDR3 spells CASSLAPGTEAFF. CDR3 nucleotides: TGTGCTAGCAGCTTGGCCCCGGGCACTGAAGCTTTCTTT.

This clone has just one count. J is TRBJ2-7 and V is TRBV6-1; 8 bases are shared with TRBD2. V lost 10 bases and J lost 1; bases outside the gene matches: 12. In germline, CDR1 is MNHNS, CDR2 SASEGT. The CDR3 is made up of 15 amino acids. CDR3 sequence (DNA): TGTGCCACGACGATGGAGCGGGGGCGATCCTACGAGCAGTACTTC. Encoded protein: CATTMERGRSYEQYF.